These 21 T cell receptor beta chains share one sample of origin, sequenced in a study of patients and donors after allogeneic stem cell transplantation. TCRdb ran MiXCR on the RT-PCR reads and lists one entry per CDR3 protein. The sample has some 880,000 distinct CDR3 sequences, roughly 18% seen once. The sequenced sample consisted of blood, either unsorted or a sorted T cell fraction (not recorded which). All receptors come from a human donor who was either an allogeneic HSCT recipient or a stem cell or donor lymphocyte infusion donor (not recorded which). It is not recorded whose cells these are; they may come from a transplant donor.

This clonotype was seen a few times. The chain carries TRBV20-1 and TRBJ1-2, with unresolved D. The CDR3 totals 15 residues. Germline V gene sequence: CDR1 DFQATT, CDR2 SNEGSKA (reference sequence). Trimming shortened V by 2 bases and J by 7 bases, and 20 bases separated the two germline ends. The CDR3 loop is CSARRESPGSTGYTF. CDR3 nucleotide sequence: TGCAGTGCTAGACGGGAGAGCCCCGGGAGTACTGGCTACACCTTC.

The chain uses TRBV7-2 and TRBJ2-5; 7 bases agree with TRBD2. The CDR3 contains 16 residues. After removal of 5 bases from V and 1 base from J, the junction contained 10 bases not matched to a gene. Germline loops: CDR1 SGHTA, CDR2 FQGNSA. CDR3 bases: TGTGCCAGCAGCGGAACCGGGACTACACCCCAAGAGACCCAGTACTTC. Amino acid sequence: CASSGTGTTPQETQYF.

V is TRBV5-5 and J is TRBJ2-7, with TRBD2 as a possible D gene (5 bases). This CDR3 is 14 amino acids long. Trimming took off 4 bases at V and 0 bases at J, with 11 bases between the two ends. Germline V gives CDR1 SGHKS, CDR2 YYEKEE (reference sequence). This chain's CDR3 is CASSREGFSYEQYF. CDR3 nucleotides: TGTGCCAGCAGCCGTGAGGGCTTCTCCTACGAGCAGTACTTC.

This clonotype was observed many times. The chain links TRBV12-3 or TRBV12-4 to TRBJ1-2; D is undetermined. This CDR3 spans 14 amino acids. Between the trimmed V and J ends, which lost 6 bases and 2 bases, there was a span of 13 bases. The DNA of the CDR3 is TGTGCCAGCAGGGACCACAAAGGAAACTATGGCTACACCTTC. This codes for CASRDHKGNYGYTF.

The chain is built from TRBV10-3 and TRBJ2-7; TRBD2 aligns across 10 bases. CDR1 and CDR2 from the germline V gene are ENHRY and SYGVKD. This CDR3 has 14 residues. J was trimmed by 7 bases and V by 10 bases; bases with no gene match: 13. CDR3: CATGLAAGATEQYF. In DNA form, the CDR3 reads TGTGCCACCGGACTAGCGGCAGGGGCTACAGAGCAGTACTTC.

This sequence joins TRBV6-5 and TRBJ1-4; 8 bases agree with TRBD1. The length of the CDR3 is 15 residues. Germline CDR1 MNHEY, CDR2 SVGAGI. Trimming took 1 base from V and 6 from J; bases not matched to a gene: 4. CDR3 protein: CASSYLGQGHEKLFF. DNA for the CDR3: TGTGCCAGCAGTTACTTAGGACAGGGTCATGAAAAACTGTTTTTT.

The V and J genes are TRBV2 and TRBJ2-2; weak D call: TRBD2 (6 bases). Between the trimmed V and J ends, which lost 5 bases and 4 bases, there was a span of 14 bases. Germline V gene sequence: CDR1 SNHLY, CDR2 FYNNEI. The CDR3 covers 15 residues. CDR3 amino acids: CASSYGGLGTGELFF. CDR3 bases: TGTGCCAGCAGTTACGGAGGGCTCGGCACCGGGGAGCTGTTTTTT.

The chain joins TRBV7-2 to TRBJ2-5; a weak D match, TRBD2 (5 bases). V lost 0 bases, J lost 5 bases, and 16 bases lay in between. Germline V gene sequence: CDR1 SGHTA, CDR2 FQGNSA. This CDR3 is 16 amino acids long. The CDR3 here is CASSLAQGLRGETQYF. The CDR3 DNA is TGTGCCAGCAGCTTAGCGCAAGGACTCCGCGGGGAGACCCAGTACTTC. Supplemented by reference TRBV7-2 and TRBJ2-5, the full variable domain reads GAGVSQSPSNKVTEKGKDVELRCDPISGHTALYWYRQSLGQGLEFLIYFQGNSAPDKSGLPSDRFSAERTGGSVSTLTIQRTQQEDSAVYLCASSLAQGLRGETQYFGPGTRLLVL.

The chain recombines TRBV12-3 or TRBV12-4 with TRBJ2-7, with 9 bases fitting TRBD1. This CDR3 region has 14 residues. V trimming: 3 bases; J trimming: 5 bases; junction bases outside the gene matches: 5. The CDR3 loop reads CASSFLGQGHEQYF. The CDR3 DNA follows: TGTGCCAGCAGTTTTTTGGGACAGGGCCACGAGCAGTACTTC.

This clonotype came up a few times. J is TRBJ2-1 and V is TRBV4-2; TRBD1 matches at 8 bases. Germline V gene sequence: CDR1 LGHNA, CDR2 YNFKEQ. The V and J ends lost 0 bases and 13 bases, in that order; junction bases with no gene match: 20. The CDR3 contains 18 residues. DNA of the CDR3: TGTGCCAGCAGCCAAGATCGGTGGCAGGGGGCCGGGGGATCAGGACAGTTCTTC. Protein product: CASSQDRWQGAGGSGQFF.

This rearrangement joins TRBV12-3 or TRBV12-4 to TRBJ1-1; 7 positions match TRBD1. This CDR3 comprises 15 residues. With V trimmed by 1 base and J by 5 bases, 7 bases remained unmatched. The CDR3 region is CASSLVGGKGTEAFF. CDR3 coding DNA: TGTGCCAGCAGTTTAGTAGGGGGCAAGGGGACTGAAGCTTTCTTT.

The rearrangement uses TRBV20-1 and TRBJ2-4, with D possibly matching TRBD1 (6 bases). The V gene lost 0 bases and the J gene lost 5 bases, with 11 bases spanning the gap. CDR1 is DFQATT and CDR2 is SNEGSKA in the germline V gene (reference sequence). This CDR3 has 14 residues. The CDR3 loop is CSARDFAGENIQYF. CDR3 in DNA: TGCAGTGCTAGAGATTTCGCAGGGGAAAACATTCAGTACTTC.

CDR3 sequence reads: CSSLRGGQTEAFF. DNA of the CDR3: TGCAGCTCCTTGAGGGGGGGACAGACTGAAGCTTTCTTT. The V gene is TRBV29-1, the J gene TRBJ1-1; the match to TRBD1 covers 7 bases. This CDR3 comprises 13 residues. Unmatched junction bases numbered 11, after V lost 8 bases and J lost 5 bases. Germline-derived CDR1 and CDR2 are SQVTM and ANQGSEA.

This clonotype was seen at least ten times. The chain couples TRBV20-1 to TRBJ1-1, with D possibly being TRBD1 (5 bases). This CDR3 spans 12 amino acids. Trimming left V 1 base short and J 6 bases short, with 9 bases between. Germline V lookup: CDR1 DFQATT, CDR2 SNEGSKA (reference sequence). For the CDR3, the DNA is TGCAGTGCTAGAGGACCAGGGTCTGAAGCTTTCTTT. It codes for CSARGPGSEAFF.

The chain joins TRBV28 to TRBJ2-7; D call uncertain. This CDR3 has 14 amino acids. Germline assignment: CDR1 MDHEN and CDR2 SYDVKM. Trimming took off 6 bases at V and 5 bases at J, with 17 bases between the two ends. The CDR3: CASSRWTPPHEQYF. The CDR3 DNA reads as TGTGCCAGCAGCCGTTGGACCCCTCCTCACGAGCAGTACTTC.

This sequence joins TRBV20-1 and TRBJ2-1; perhaps D is TRBD1 or TRBD2 (6 bases each). The germline V gene encodes CDR1 DFQATT and CDR2 SNEGSKA (reference sequence). Trimming took off 6 bases at V and 7 bases at J, with 25 bases between the two ends. The CDR3 extends over 16 amino acids. The CDR3 loop is CSAEFKGGLLGNEQFF. CDR3 bases: TGCAGTGCGGAGTTTAAGGGGGGCCTCCTGGGGAATGAGCAGTTCTTC.

V gene TRBV5-1 combines with J gene TRBJ2-1; possible D gene TRBD2, 5 bases. Germline V CDR1 and CDR2: SGHRS, YFSETQ. Trimming removed 5 bases at V and 7 bases at J, with 7 bases between. The CDR3 extends over 11 amino acids. CDR3 region: CASREVNEQFF. The CDR3 DNA is TGCGCCAGCAGGGAGGTTAATGAGCAGTTCTTC.

This clonotype was recorded at least ten times. The chain joins TRBV12-3 or TRBV12-4 to TRBJ2-2; D remains unclear. Between the trimmed V and J ends, which lost 6 bases and 7 bases, there was a span of 6 bases. The CDR3 has 11 amino acids. The DNA for the CDR3 is TGTGCCAGCAGCTTACTCGGGGAGCTGTTTTTT. It codes for CASSLLGELFF.

This clonotype was recorded only once. The chain has TRBV20-1 and TRBJ2-3; tentatively, D is TRBD1 or TRBD2 (6 bases each). This CDR3 is built from 15 residues. The germline V gene encodes CDR1 DFQATT and CDR2 SNEGSKA (reference sequence). Trimming stripped 0 bases from V and 2 bases from J, with 12 bases between. The CDR3 loop reads CSARDTRGPTDTQYF. The CDR3, as DNA: TGCAGTGCTAGAGATACCCGGGGGCCCACAGATACGCAGTATTTT.

This chain joins TRBV27 and TRBJ2-1; a possible D gene is TRBD2 (6 bases). The V gene lost 6 bases and the J gene lost 9 bases, with 15 bases spanning the gap. CDR1 is MNHEY and CDR2 is SMNVEV in the germline V gene (reference sequence). CDR3 length equals 13 residues. The CDR3 DNA is TGTGCCAGCAGACCGGGACTCCCCGGTGAGCAGTTCTTC. As protein: CASRPGLPGEQFF.

The CDR3, as DNA: TGTGCCAGCAGCTCGGCAGGGGGAAACACTGAAGCTTTCTTT. It codes for CASSSAGGNTEAFF. J is TRBJ1-1 and V is TRBV5-7, with TRBD1 identical over 7 bases. TRBV5-7 is reported as an ORF; its role is uncertain. The V and J ends lost 3 bases and 2 bases, in that order; junction bases with no gene match: 4. The CDR3 runs 14 residues.